The rows below give T cell receptor beta chains drawn from one sample of a study of radiotherapy plus CTLA-4 blockade in lung cancer. TCRdb's copy holds only in-frame clones and misses some; the assay was immunoSEQ multiplex PCR. The sample includes 100,000 to 150,000 clones, 90% of them seen just once. The specimen was peripheral blood, collected from a patient treated with radiotherapy plus ipilimumab. Every receptor here comes from a human donor with non-small cell lung cancer that progressed on radiotherapy plus ipilimumab. The CDR3 runs from the conserved cysteine through the conserved F or W. The D gene is left open where the match is weak. Part of the rows lack a size; the others show once, few, many or a class for expanded clones.

j_gene	v_gene	abundance	d_gene	CDR3nt	CDR3aa
TRBJ1-1	TRBV19	.	.	TGTGCCAGTAGTATTCTTCCAGGCGTTGGTGAAGCTTTCTTT	CASSILPGVGEAFF
TRBJ1-2	TRBV5-6	once	.	TGTGCCAGCAGCTTGGGCGGGACCTATGGGGGCTACACCTTC	CASSLGGTYGGYTF
TRBJ2-3	TRBV20-1	.	.	TGCAGTGCTGCCCATACAGATACGCAGTATTTT	CSAAHTDTQYF
TRBJ1-3	TRBV7-9	.	TRBD1	TGTGCCAGCAGCAGAACAGGGGGAGCTGGAAACACCATATATTTT	CASSRTGGAGNTIYF
TRBJ2-7	TRBV28	.	.	TGTGCCAGCAGCAGATCCGGACAGCCCTACGAGCAGTACTTC	CASSRSGQPYEQYF
TRBJ2-1	TRBV29-1	.	TRBD2	TGCAGCACCTTAGCGGGAGTCTCCTACAATGAGCAGTTCTTC	CSTLAGVSYNEQFF
TRBJ2-1	TRBV29-1	.	.	TGCAGCGCTAACCAGGGAGACGTCATCAATGAGCAGTTCTTC	CSANQGDVINEQFF
TRBJ2-7	TRBV18	.	.	TGTGCCAGCTCACCGAAATTGGGGCGAAGTCTCGAGCAGTACTTC	CASSPKLGRSLEQYF
TRBJ2-3	TRBV28	.	.	TGTGCCAGCAGTTTGGATGGGTTGGGCGCGCAGTATTTT	CASSLDGLGAQYF
TRBJ2-7	TRBV7-8	once	TRBD2	TGTGCCAGCAGCACCCGACTAGCGGGAGGGTCCCCACGGGAGCAGTACTTC	CASSTRLAGGSPREQYF
TRBJ1-2	TRBV5-1	.	.	TGCGCCAGCAGCTTGGCAGGGGACGACTATGGCTACACCTTC	CASSLAGDDYGYTF
TRBJ2-1	TRBV5-1	.	TRBD2	TGCGCCAGTACTAGCGGGAGTAATTATGAGCAGTTCTTC	CASTSGSNYEQFF
TRBJ1-2	TRBV9	.	.	TGTGCCAGCAGCGTGGTGGGGGCCCGGCGAGATGGCTACACCTTC	CASSVVGARRDGYTF
TRBJ2-7	TRBV6-5	.	.	TGTGCCAGCAGTGGGATTGGGGAGCAGTACTTC	CASSGIGEQYF
TRBJ2-7	TRBV4-2	.	TRBD1	TGTGCCAGCAGCCGTGTTGCGGGGAGACCCGACAGGGGAAACTACGAGCAGTACTTC	CASSRVAGRPDRGNYEQYF
TRBJ2-1	TRBV5-4	.	TRBD2	TGTGCCAGCAGCTTGGCCGAAGGACTAGCGGGGTACAATGAGCAGTTCTTC	CASSLAEGLAGYNEQFF
TRBJ1-2	TRBV5-5	.	.	TGTGCCAGCAGCCTCGGGCCAGTGGCGTTCGGCTACACCTTC	CASSLGPVAFGYTF
TRBJ1-2	TRBV11-3	.	.	TGTGCCAGCAGCCCAGCCTCTAACTATGGCTACACCTTC	CASSPASNYGYTF
TRBJ1-5	TRBV29-1	.	.	TGCAGCGCCTGGGACCCGGGTCAGCCCCAGCATTTT	CSAWDPGQPQHF
TRBJ2-1	TRBV15	.	TRBD2	TGTGCCACCAGCTTGGGGGAAGCGGGAGATGAGCAGTTCTTC	CATSLGEAGDEQFF
TRBJ1-2	TRBV4-2	.	.	TGTGCCAGCAGCCAATCCAGGGTTAACTATGGCTACACCTTC	CASSQSRVNYGYTF
TRBJ2-1	TRBV30	.	TRBD2	TGTGCCTGGGGCGGGAGCTCCTACAATGAGCAGTTCTTC	CAWGGSSYNEQFF
TRBJ2-3	TRBV4-2	.	TRBD2	TGTGCCAGCAGCCAAGGTGGACTAGGGACGCAGTATTTT	CASSQGGLGTQYF
TRBJ2-7	TRBV5-6	.	.	TGTGCCAGCAGCTTTTGGGGACTGTCGCCTTCCTACGAGCAGTACTTC	CASSFWGLSPSYEQYF
TRBJ2-7	TRBV7-9	.	TRBD1	TGTGCCAGCAGGACAGGGGGAGGCGAGCAGTACTTC	CASRTGGGEQYF
TRBJ2-7	TRBV4-1	.	TRBD2	TGCGCCAGCAGCCAAGATACCAGCGGGGGTAGTTACGAGCAGTACTTC	CASSQDTSGGSYEQYF
TRBJ2-1	TRBV2	.	TRBD2	TGTGCCAGCAGTGGGACTAGCGTCCATGAGCAGTTCTTC	CASSGTSVHEQFF
TRBJ1-1	TRBV19	.	.	TGTGCCAGTATGCGCGAAAGAGAAGCTTTCTTT	CASMREREAFF
TRBJ1-1	TRBV5-1	once	.	TGCGCCAGCAGCTCCCAACCGGAGTTCGAAGCTTTCTTT	CASSSQPEFEAFF
TRBJ2-5	TRBV13	.	TRBD1	TGTGCCAGCAGTTCCTATACACAGGGGTCCGAGACCCAGTACTTC	CASSSYTQGSETQYF
TRBJ1-2	TRBV19	.	TRBD1	TGTGCCAGTAGTAACCAGGGGGTCACGAATGGCTACACCTTC	CASSNQGVTNGYTF
TRBJ2-7	TRBV9	.	TRBD2	TGTGCCAGCAGCGTAGGGGGACTAGAAAACTCCGAGCAGTACTTC	CASSVGGLENSEQYF
TRBJ1-1	TRBV6-5	.	.	TGTGCCAGCAGTTACCTGGGGGTAGGAACTGAAGCTTTCTTT	CASSYLGVGTEAFF
TRBJ1-2	TRBV29-1	.	TRBD1	TGCAGCACACCGGACAGGGACTATGGCTACACCTTC	CSTPDRDYGYTF
TRBJ2-5	TRBV5-1	.	.	TGCGCCAGCAGCTTGGCAGGGGAGACCCAGTACTTC	CASSLAGETQYF
TRBJ2-1	TRBV10-3	.	.	TGTGCCATCAGTGCGAATGAGAATGAGCAGTTCTTC	CAISANENEQFF
TRBJ2-1	TRBV6-1	.	TRBD1	TGTGCCAGCAAGACAGGGTCAGGACCCCATGAGCAGTTCTTC	CASKTGSGPHEQFF
TRBJ2-7	TRBV12-5	once	.	TGTGCTAGTGGTGCTGGTACCTACTTTTACGAGCAGTACTTC	CASGAGTYFYEQYF
TRBJ1-2	TRBV28	.	TRBD1	TGTGCCAGCAGCTCGAGCCCGAGGACAGGCCTGAGAGGCTACACCTTC	CASSSSPRTGLRGYTF
TRBJ1-3	TRBV5-1	few	.	TGCGCCAGCAGCTGGACGTCGGGAAACACCATATATTTT	CASSWTSGNTIYF